This T cell receptor beta chain was found in a study of cytomegalovirus exposure and HLA in healthy donors. Background on the study: Out of approximately 170 million T cells, an earlier analysis found around 120 million unique TCR beta sequences in total. Study results and caveats: Accurate prediction of HLA-A and HLA-B alleles (for most subjects) was reportedly achieved from TCR beta sequences.

Germline trimming cut 1 base from V and 2 bases from J; bases unmatched to any gene: 1. The CDR3 is 15 residues long. CDR1 LGHNA and CDR2 YNFKEQ come from the germline V gene. This clone showed up just once. Its antigen is as yet unknown. 60 Vbeta and 13 Jbeta primers were used in PCR. Repertoires were generated with immunoSEQ multiplex PCR, while TCRdb's copy carries only in-frame clones and drops some. The table lists over 200,000 clones, roughly 89% of them singletons, with less than 1.2% in the top ten. The sequencing input was PBMCs. The chain carries TRBV4-2 and TRBJ1-5; 8 bases are a match to TRBD1. This TCR was recovered from a woman younger than 30 in good health and CMV-seronegative. The CDR3: CASSQAGGCNQPQHF. The DNA of the CDR3 is TGTGCCAGCAGCCAAGCAGGGGGCTGCAATCAGCCCCAGCATTTT.